This TCR beta chain stems from a study of neurological immune-mediated disorders (dated by TCRdb to about 2019). In terms of the full investigation: Peripheral blood TCR-beta repertoires from HTLV-I-associated myelopathy (HAM/TSP) patients, multiple sclerosis patients and healthy controls were compared by UMI-based sequencing. Longitudinal samples, technical triplicates and paired sorted CD4+ and CD8+ T-cell subsets, alongside PBMC samples, were included among the approximately 98 TCR-beta libraries. Of the 65 to 70 subjects in the cohort, around 14 were HAM/TSP patients, around 34 were multiple sclerosis patients, and some 20 were healthy controls.

cDNA synthesis used template-switch 5'RACE with a primer carrying a 10-nucleotide random unique molecular identifier tagging each TCR transcript. Over 200 million TCR-beta sequences, covering 15-18 subjects, were produced in each sequencing run. Total RNA was extracted with the RNeasy kit. The KAPA Real-time Library Amplification kit was used to amplify TCR-beta VDJ regions with primers targeting the TCR constant region and the 5'RACE anchor. A first PCR added sample indexes and Illumina adaptors, after which a second PCR increased the library yield. After Ampure bead purification, the TCR product of roughly 650 bp was size-selected on a 2% E-gel SizeSelection system. Library quality was checked on a Bioanalyzer, concentration was measured with Qubit, and libraries were quantified with the Kapa Library Quantification kit before pooling. An Illumina HiSeq 2500 was used to sequence the libraries paired-end at 2 x 150 bp. To increase sequence diversity, roughly 24-32% phiX was spiked into each library pool. In the source study's methods: Quality-filtered reads were processed with the UMI-based MiGEC pipeline, and over 90% of raw TCR sequences were removed by the MiGEC pipeline during error correction. VDJ genes were aligned to IMGT germline references, and each clonotype was defined by a unique CDR3 amino acid sequence together with V-J genes. Clonal expansion, Shannon diversity and CDR3 relatedness were evaluated with VDJtools (CalcPairwiseDistances, ClusterSamples), while phylogenetic trees were built in CLCbio workbench. A clone was classed as expanded if it had 8 or more unique UMIs, a cutoff based on coefficient-of-variation modelling across technical triplicates. TCRdb itself trimmed the public reads at Q25 with fastp, ran MiXCR and retained productive beta chains. Every distinct CDR3 protein forms one entry, paired with its most common genes and DNA. Clone size and V and J calls follow TCRdb, not the original study. The sample table records about 50,000 distinct CDR3 sequences; around 10% of these occur just once. The ten largest clones represent roughly 5% of the sample.

This clonotype appeared many times. The antigen it binds to is not known. There are no base qualities to consult, and no much larger clone falls within one base. For unsorted PBMC libraries, 2 million PBMCs were used after storage in RNAlater at -80 degrees C until RNA extraction. Peripheral blood was subjected to Ficoll-Hypaque density gradient centrifugation to isolate PBMCs, which were then cryopreserved in liquid nitrogen. The full study reports these points: No identical CDR3 amino acid sequences were shared among expanded clones across subjects, suggesting private TCR-beta repertoires in all groups. The highest TCR clonal expansion was observed in HAM/TSP patients, whereas the lowest was observed in MS patients, even when compared with healthy controls.

This TCR came from a man aged 65 to 85 with HTLV-1-associated myelopathy (HAM/TSP). The specimen sequenced was PBMCs.

Read as DNA, the sequence is TGTGCCAGCAGTTACCGGGGGCCGGGTACCGGGGAGCTGTTTTTT. Translated, this is CASSYRGPGTGELFF. The chain is encoded by TRBV6-5 joined to TRBJ2-2, with the D call perhaps TRBD1 or TRBD2, each one matching 6 bases. From cysteine to phenylalanine, the CDR3 is 15 amino acids long. Left in the record is the CDR3 DNA by itself, 45 bases read in frame from the first base. V is reduced by 2 bases and J by 5 bases, leaving a spacing of 12 bases between them. Via the germline V gene, CDR1 is MNHEY and CDR2 SVGAGI.